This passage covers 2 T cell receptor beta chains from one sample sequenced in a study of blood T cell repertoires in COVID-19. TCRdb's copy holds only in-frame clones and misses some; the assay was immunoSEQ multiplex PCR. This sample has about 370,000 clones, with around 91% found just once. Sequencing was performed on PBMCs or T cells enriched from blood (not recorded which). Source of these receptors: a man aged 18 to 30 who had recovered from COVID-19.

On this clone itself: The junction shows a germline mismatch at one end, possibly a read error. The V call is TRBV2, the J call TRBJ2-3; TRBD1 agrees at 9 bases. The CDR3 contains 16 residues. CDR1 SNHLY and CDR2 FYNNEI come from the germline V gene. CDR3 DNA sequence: TGTGCCAGCAGGAACACAGGGGGCGCGGGCACAGACACGCAGTATTTT. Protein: CASRNTGGAGTDTQYF.

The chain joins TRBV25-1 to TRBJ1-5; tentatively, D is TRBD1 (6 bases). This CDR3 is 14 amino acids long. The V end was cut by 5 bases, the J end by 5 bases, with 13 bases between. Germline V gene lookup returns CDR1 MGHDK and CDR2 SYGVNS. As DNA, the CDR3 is TGTGCCAGCAGTAATTGGGGGGGCGATCAGCCCCAGCATTTT. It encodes CASSNWGGDQPQHF.